This T cell receptor (beta chain) was captured in a study of shared clonotypes between healthy human individuals (dated by TCRdb to 2019 to 2021). Context from the whole study: A couple of women and a few men aged 18 to 49 years were included in the cohort. For each donor, CD4 naive and CD4 memory were each run on three plates, CD8 naive on two plates, and CD8 memory on one plate. To estimate repertoire size and how much clonotypes are shared between individuals, the study performed deep sequencing of blood TCR repertoires from roughly five healthy adults. Between about 0.94 and 8.9 billion PBMCs per donor were obtained by leukapheresis. To increase sequencing depth and limit assay-specific biases, TCR repertoire library preparation and sequencing were carried out by different laboratories using diverse techniques. Findings and caveats that apply to the study as a whole: Based on pairwise subsampling, the degree of clonotype sharing among donors was expected to be affected by sequencing depth. Rarefaction of sorted-subset datasets indicated incomplete sequencing despite the large sequencing depth. Compared with non-shared clonotypes, the clonotypes found in all four sorted-subset donors had higher generation probabilities. Sampling was restricted to blood, and TCR repertoires in tissue are likely to differ from TCR repertoires in blood. The genetic and exposure-history diversity represented was limited by the small number of donors. Across a few donors, 4.5% to 6.5% of naive CD4, roughly 3.3% of naive CD8, 2% to 2.5% of memory CD4, and roughly 0.4% of memory CD8 clonotypes were shared. Naive subsets generally had larger estimated clonotype richness than memory subsets.

On this clone: The specificity of this receptor is unknown. No qualities accompany the bases; no much larger clone lies one base away.

V and J are truncated by 6 bases and 0 bases respectively, leaving an intervening sequence of 20 bases. From the germline V gene, CDR1 is SNHLY and CDR2 is FYNNEI. The CDR3 numbers 17 residues from cysteine through phenylalanine. The only DNA kept is the CDR3, 51 bases in frame from the first base. Using the deep immunoSEQ assay, multiplex PCR amplified TCR CDR3 regions from genomic DNA. Genomic DNA extracted from each cell subset was distributed evenly over all wells of several immunoSEQ 96-well plates, and each plate served as one replicate. For sorted subsets, each replicate PCR was loaded with about 0.2 ug genomic DNA, equivalent to about 33,000 T cell genomes. Purified libraries were measured with a Qubit 3.0 fluorometer, size-checked on a Bioanalyzer 2100, and measured again with the KAPA Library Quantification kit. A separate single-read 150-cycle Illumina NextSeq 550 flow cell was used to sequence each immunoSEQ 96-well plate. Per the authors' processing: Because only junctional sequences without quality scores were contained in the immunoSEQ output, filtering matching that applied to full-length reads could not be performed. To assign V/J genes and CDR3, sequences were annotated against IMGT germline references using PyIR, a Python wrapper for IgBLAST v1.9. Reads with weak V/J assignments (E-value above 1e-6), missing CDR3, stop codons, out-of-frame junctions, or ambiguous translated residues were removed. A V3J clonotype was defined by an identical inferred V gene, J gene, and CDR3 amino acid sequence. Percentage overlap between repertoires was computed as shared unique clonotypes divided by the size of the smaller repertoire. Repertoire richness was assessed with RTK rarefaction, the Chao1 estimator, and Recon v2.1 estimates of unobserved clonotypes. Generation probabilities were computed with OLGA for all TCRbeta clonotypes obtained by the gDNA method from a few donors. The table comes from immuneACCESS by way of TCRdb, which keeps in-frame sequences with V and J called. Part of the clones is missing from these tables; in studies checked, under half for an unresolved V gene and the rest for unknown reasons. That table supplies the V and J calls and clone size; D and trimming were determined from the DNA. This sample is represented by over a million clones; about 80% of them were singletons. The top ten constitute 0.55% to 0.7% of the sample.

The donors were healthy, HIV-negative adults who had no recently reported acute infections or vaccinations. Every donor was a Caucasian adult residing in Nashville, Tennessee, USA. CD4+ T cells were enriched by magnetic negative selection; naive cells were then positively selected on CD45RA, and the negative fraction formed the memory subset. Blood was obtained by leukapheresis, after which PBMCs were separated by Ficoll-Histopaque density gradient centrifugation and cryopreserved in liquid nitrogen vapor phase. Analytical flow cytometry was used to check the purity and quantity of every magnetically sorted T cell population. From each sorted fraction, genomic DNA was isolated and quantified by UV absorbance on a Nanodrop 2000c.

The sequenced sample consisted of memory CD4+ T cells from PBMCs. The cell subset or site label, read with the paper, signifies: CD45RA-negative fraction. The receptor comes from a man aged 18-30 years in good health. Some clones in this sample may be carry-over from other donors' samples. The chain employs TRBV2 and TRBJ1-1, with TRBD1 perhaps the D gene, on 5 matching bases. The DNA reads as follows: TGTGCCAGCAGCCTCATGGGACTGCCCGGTGTGAACACTGAAGCTTTCTTT. The resulting protein is CASSLMGLPGVNTEAFF. Joined to the reference TRBV2 and TRBJ1-1 proteins, this CDR3 gives the full variable domain: EPEVTQTPSHQVTQMGQEVILRCVPISNHLYFYWYRQILGQKVEFLVSFYNNEISEKSEIFDDQFSVERPDGSNFTLKIRSTKLEDSAMYFCASSLMGLPGVNTEAFFGQGTRLTVV.